A single sample is the source of the 9 T cell receptor beta chains below, sequenced in a study of blood T cell repertoires in COVID-19. Sequenced by immunoSEQ multiplex PCR; TCRdb stores in-frame clones only, minus some. In the table there are roughly 250,000 clones, roughly 79% of which are singletons. Sequences were obtained from peripheral blood. The receptor set was obtained from a woman in her fifties or sixties with active or convalescent COVID-19.

This clone was found a few times. CDR3 loop: CAWSVAGGTGYGYTF. The CDR3 DNA reads TGTGCCTGGAGTGTAGCAGGGGGAACGGGCTATGGCTACACCTTC. This chain connects TRBV30 to TRBJ1-2; TRBD1 matches 7 bases. J lost 4 bases, V lost 0 bases, and 8 bases had no gene match. Germline V gene lookup returns CDR1 GTSNPN and CDR2 SVGIG (reference sequence). The CDR3 totals 15 residues.

This clone was counted ten times or more. V usage is TRBV7-9 and J usage is TRBJ1-2; TRBD1 agrees at 7 bases. This CDR3 comprises 15 residues. Germline V gene data show CDR1 as SEHNR and CDR2 as FQNEAQ (reference sequence). J gave up 12 bases and V 0 bases, and 13 bases lay outside the gene matches. The CDR3 protein is CASSLAGTAGLRHTF. The CDR3 nucleotides are TGTGCCAGCAGCTTAGCGGGGACAGCGGGCCTGAGGCACACCTTC.

This clone was observed at least ten times. The V and J genes are TRBV7-9 and TRBJ1-6, with D perhaps matching TRBD1 (5 bases). Trimming cost V 4 bases and J 3 bases, with 10 bases left between them. CDR1 and CDR2 (germline): SEHNR, FQNEAQ (reference sequence). CDR3 length: 15 amino acids. The CDR3 loop reads CASSSGDGYNSPLHF. CDR3 nucleotide sequence: TGTGCCAGCAGCTCGGGGGACGGCTATAATTCACCCCTCCACTTT.

The count of this clone is one. CDR3 region: CASSPGTSGGGPAETQYF. The CDR3 coding sequence is TGTGCCAGTAGCCCTGGGACTAGCGGGGGGGGACCAGCGGAGACCCAGTACTTC. The rearrangement links TRBV19 to TRBJ2-5, with 16 positions matching TRBD2. This CDR3 is 18 amino acids long. J gave up 5 bases and V 6 bases, and 12 bases lay outside the gene matches. CDR1 and CDR2 (germline): LNHDA, SQIVND (reference sequence). The full variable domain, with the rest looked up from reference TRBV19 and TRBJ2-5, is DGGITQSPKYLFRKEGQNVTLSCEQNLNHDAMYWYRQDPGQGLRLIYYSQIVNDFQKGDIAEGYSVSREKKESFPLTVTSAQKNPTAFYLCASSPGTSGGGPAETQYFGPGTRLLVL.

The chain employs TRBV6-2 or TRBV6-3 and TRBJ2-3; D is unresolved. The ends were cut back, 2 bases at V and 5 bases at J, with 11 bases in the middle. Germline loops: CDR1 MNHEY, CDR2 SVGEGT. The CDR3 is 14 residues long. Here the CDR3 DNA reads TGTGCCAGCAGTTACCTCTTTTCTTTAGATACGCAGTATTTT. Encoded protein: CASSYLFSLDTQYF.

This chain connects TRBV2 to TRBJ1-6; 7 nucleotides match TRBD1. After removal of 8 bases from V and 4 bases from J, the junction contained 2 bases not matched to a gene. Germline V gene sequence: CDR1 SNHLY, CDR2 FYNNEI. The CDR3 is made up of 13 amino acids. The CDR3 region is CASGQDYNSPLHF. The CDR3 DNA is TGTGCCAGCGGACAGGATTATAATTCACCCCTCCACTTT.

The chain joins TRBV4-3 to TRBJ2-5, with 8 positions matching TRBD2. The germline gives CDR1 LGHNA, CDR2 YSLEER. The junction had 5 bases not matched to a gene; V was cut back by 0 bases and J by 5 bases. This CDR3 has 15 amino acids. The CDR3 protein is CASSQEGRGVETQYF. CDR3 nucleotides: TGCGCCAGCAGCCAAGAAGGGCGGGGGGTGGAGACCCAGTACTTC.

The chain employs TRBV19 and TRBJ2-3; D remains unclear. This CDR3 is built from 13 residues. Trimming removed 7 bases from V and 0 bases from J, with 8 bases in between. Looked up from germline, CDR1 is LNHDA and CDR2 is SQIVND (reference sequence). DNA for the CDR3: TGTGCCAGTACCTCCCCTAGCACAGATACGCAGTATTTT. It specifies CASTSPSTDTQYF. The full variable domain, in which reference TRBV19 and TRBJ2-3 provide the parts outside the CDR3, is DGGITQSPKYLFRKEGQNVTLSCEQNLNHDAMYWYRQDPGQGLRLIYYSQIVNDFQKGDIAEGYSVSREKKESFPLTVTSAQKNPTAFYLCASTSPSTDTQYFGPGTRLTVL.

V usage is TRBV6-4 and J usage is TRBJ2-1, with TRBD2 matching over 7 bases. There are 13 residues in the CDR3. The germline gives CDR1 MRHNA, CDR2 SNTAGT. V shed 3 bases, J shed 9 bases, and the junction held 5 bases outside the gene matches. This chain's CDR3 is CASSDGLVGEQFF. The CDR3 DNA reads as TGTGCCAGCAGTGATGGACTAGTCGGTGAGCAGTTCTTC.